This T cell receptor beta chain came from a study of blood T cells in healthy people across ages. Sample-barcoded 5' priming and a J-beta primer mix drove a second PCR of about 6 to 11 cycles. TCRdb redid the calling of the 5' RACE reads with MiXCR, one entry per CDR3 protein. The sample yields about 1.4 million distinct CDR3 sequences, around 59% seen once. This CDR3 spans 16 amino acids. Germline lookup yields CDR1 LGHNT and CDR2 FRNRAP. V lost 1 base, J lost 9 bases, and 10 bases stayed unmatched. The receptor was derived from a man in his late teens or twenties in good health. V is TRBV12-5 and J is TRBJ2-1; 9 nucleotides match TRBD1. The specimen was blood. CDR3 sequence reads: CASGLDSGTGHSEQFF. CDR3 DNA sequence: TGTGCTAGTGGTTTGGATTCCGGGACAGGGCACAGTGAGCAGTTCTTC.